Below are 5 T cell receptor beta chains sequenced from a single sample in a study of CD8 T cells in Susac syndrome. Random hexamers were used to reverse transcribe an amount of about 0.5 to 1 ug RNA. TCRdb processed the immunoSEQ multiplex PCR reads anew with MiXCR; each CDR3 protein has one entry. The sample includes approximately 74,000 distinct CDR3 sequences, about 93% of them seen just once. Sequencing was performed on CD4+ T cells from PBMCs. Source of these receptors: a human donor with Susac syndrome.

The V call is TRBV7-2, the J call TRBJ2-4, with D maybe TRBD2 (6 bases). Trimming pared 3 bases from V and 1 base from J, leaving 13 bases between. This CDR3 is 16 amino acids long. The germline gives CDR1 SGHTA, CDR2 FQGNSA. The CDR3 nucleotides read TGTGCCAGCAGCTTCGCCCACGGGGGTGCCAAAAACATTCAGTACTTC. This sequence encodes CASSFAHGGAKNIQYF.

This clonotype was recorded once. The V and J genes are TRBV2 and TRBJ2-1; no definite D call. V shed 4 bases and J shed 14 bases, with 12 bases lying between them. CDR1 and CDR2 (germline): SNHLY, FYNNEI. This CDR3 contains 11 residues. Here the CDR3 reads CASSASGRKFF. Written as DNA, the CDR3 is TGTGCCAGCAGTGCCTCAGGAAGGAAGTTCTTC.

The gene calls are TRBV28 and TRBJ2-3; possibly TRBD2 for D (6 bases). CDR1 is MDHEN and CDR2 is SYDVKM in the germline V gene. Between the trimmed V and J ends, which lost 3 bases and 4 bases, there was a span of 11 bases. The CDR3 is 14 amino acids. The CDR3 DNA is TGTGCCAGCAGTTTCCGGGGGTTCGCAGATACGCAGTATTTT. This codes for CASSFRGFADTQYF. The full variable domain, completed using reference TRBV28 and TRBJ2-3, is DVKVTQSSRYLVKRTGEKVFLECVQDMDHENMFWYRQDPGLGLRLIYFSYDVKMKEKGDIPEGYSVSREKKERFSLILESASTNQTSMYLCASSFRGFADTQYFGPGTRLTVL.

V gene TRBV2 combines with J gene TRBJ2-7; D is unresolved. Deletions cut 10 bases from V and 1 base from J, with 11 bases between. The V gene's germline CDR1 is SNHLY and CDR2 FYNNEI. This CDR3 comprises 12 residues. This CDR3 reads CATEVLSYEQYF. DNA of the CDR3: TGTGCCACCGAGGTCCTATCCTACGAGCAGTACTTC.

The CDR3 DNA reads as TGTGCCAGCAAGACGGGACCGGCTGGCTACACCTTC. This encodes CASKTGPAGYTF. The chain carries TRBV27 and TRBJ1-2; D possibly corresponds to TRBD1 (5 bases). The V and J ends lost 7 bases and 7 bases respectively, with 13 bases between them. The CDR3 length is 12 residues. CDR1 and CDR2 (germline): MNHEY, SMNVEV (reference sequence).